The sequence of this T cell receptor (beta chain) was determined in a study of shared clonotypes between healthy human individuals. Whole-study findings and limits: Compared with memory subsets, naive subsets generally had larger estimated richness. Rarefaction curves obtained for sorted subsets showed sequencing incomplete despite large depth.

This CDR3 has 15 amino acids. The germline V gene encodes CDR1 SGHRS and CDR2 YFSETQ. V lost 5 bases and J lost 5, with 19 bases in between. As defined, naive CD8 cells were CD45RO-negative and positively selected for CCR7, with terminally differentiated effector memory CD45RA+ cells excluded. Several immunoSEQ plates held equal portions of the genomic DNA taken from each subset. The DNA input per sorted-subset replicate PCR was roughly 210 ng, corresponding to some 27,000 T cell genomes. Libraries were prepared by immunoSEQ multiplex PCR; TCRdb keeps only in-frame clonotypes and omits some of them. Of under 850,000 clones listed, 80% to 95% were seen once; the top ten hold around 24%. A remark on this clone: The antigen remains unidentified.

The sample comprised naive CD8+ T cells sorted from blood. The chain couples TRBV5-1 to TRBJ2-5; no clear D gene. The clonotype comes from a man aged 25 to 40 in good health. As DNA, the CDR3 is TGCGCCAGCAGTACTGTTGGCGACCAGAGTGAGACCCAGTACTTC. As protein: CASSTVGDQSETQYF.